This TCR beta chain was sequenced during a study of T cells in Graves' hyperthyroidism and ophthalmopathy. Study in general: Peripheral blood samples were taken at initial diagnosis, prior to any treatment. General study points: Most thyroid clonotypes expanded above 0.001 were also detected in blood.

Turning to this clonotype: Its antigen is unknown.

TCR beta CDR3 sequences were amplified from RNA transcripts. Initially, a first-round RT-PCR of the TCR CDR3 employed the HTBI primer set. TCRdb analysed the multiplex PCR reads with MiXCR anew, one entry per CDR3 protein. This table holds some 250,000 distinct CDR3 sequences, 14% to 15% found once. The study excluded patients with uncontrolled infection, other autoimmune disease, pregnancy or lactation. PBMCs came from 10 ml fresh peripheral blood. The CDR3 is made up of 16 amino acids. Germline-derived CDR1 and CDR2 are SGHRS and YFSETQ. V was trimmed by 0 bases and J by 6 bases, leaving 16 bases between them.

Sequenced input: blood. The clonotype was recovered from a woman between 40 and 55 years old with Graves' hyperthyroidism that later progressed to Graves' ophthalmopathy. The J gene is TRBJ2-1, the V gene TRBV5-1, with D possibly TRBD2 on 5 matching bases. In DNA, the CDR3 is TGCGCCAGCAGCTTGGAAGTGATTAGCGCAGCCAATGAGCAGTTCTTC. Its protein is CASSLEVISAANEQFF.